The next 19 T cell receptor beta chains were all read from a single sample in a study of cytomegalovirus exposure and HLA in healthy donors. Primers: 60 Vbeta forward and 13 Jbeta reverse. Clones were sequenced by immunoSEQ multiplex PCR, and TCRdb holds only the in-frame ones, with some missing. The data contain 150,000 to 170,000 clones, 65% to 80% of them singletons. Sequencing input: PBMCs. The receptors were gathered from a man younger than 30 in good health and CMV-seronegative.

There are a few counts of this clone. The V gene is TRBV6-1, the J gene TRBJ1-1, with 7 bases fitting TRBD1. J gave up 8 bases and V 6 bases, and 6 bases lay outside the gene matches. This CDR3 spans 12 amino acids. Germline-derived CDR1 and CDR2 are MNHNS and SASEGT. This CDR3 is CASSRQGVEAFF. As DNA, the CDR3 is TGTGCCAGCAGCAGACAGGGCGTAGAAGCTTTCTTT.

CDR3 amino acids: CASSFGGIGETQYF. The DNA for the CDR3 is TGTGCCAGCAGCTTCGGGGGAATCGGAGAGACCCAGTACTTC. V gene TRBV5-4 combines with J gene TRBJ2-5, with D possibly TRBD2 on 6 matching bases. The CDR3 extends over 14 amino acids. V was pared by 2 bases and J by 4 bases, with 12 bases between. Germline V CDR1 and CDR2: SGHNT, YYREEE (reference sequence).

CDR3 residues: CASSTSGSGTDTQYF. In DNA, the CDR3 is TGTGCCAGCAGCACTAGCGGTAGTGGGACAGATACGCAGTATTTT. The chain carries TRBV11-2 and TRBJ2-3; TRBD2 matches 8 bases. Germline CDR1 SGHAT, CDR2 FQNNGV. There are 15 residues in the CDR3. The trim removed 5 bases at V and 3 bases at J, leaving 7 bases unmatched. Combining the CDR3 with reference TRBV11-2 and TRBJ2-3 gives the whole variable domain EAGVAQSPRYKIIEKRQSVAFWCNPISGHATLYWYQQILGQGPKLLIQFQNNGVVDDSQLPKDRFSAERLKGVDSTLKIQPAKLEDSAVYLCASSTSGSGTDTQYFGPGTRLTVL.

The chain couples TRBV14 to TRBJ2-3; a possible D gene is TRBD1 (6 bases). Germline CDR1 reads SGHDN; CDR2 reads FVKESK. V lost 0 bases to trimming and J lost 1 base, with 8 bases between them. This CDR3 is 15 amino acids long. CDR3 residues: CASSQDGGGTDTQYF. CDR3 nucleotide sequence: TGTGCCAGCAGCCAAGATGGGGGCGGCACAGATACGCAGTATTTT.

The chain recombines TRBV2 with TRBJ1-5, with D unclear. The CDR3 is made up of 11 amino acids. V lost 4 bases, J lost 9 bases, and 7 bases lay in between. In germline, CDR1 is SNHLY, CDR2 FYNNEI. The CDR3 bases are TGTGCCAGCAGTGCTGGAGGGCCCCAGCATTTT. This codes for CASSAGGPQHF.

The rearrangement links TRBV20-1 to TRBJ1-1; D ambiguous. This CDR3 is 11 amino acids long. Germline loops: CDR1 DFQATT, CDR2 SNEGSKA (reference sequence). The CDR3 protein is CKITRSAEAFF. The CDR3 DNA is TGCAAGATAACTAGGTCGGCTGAAGCTTTCTTT.

This clone has only a few counts. The chain is built from TRBV27 and TRBJ1-1; 8 nucleotides agree with TRBD1. The CDR3 length is 12 residues. Germline V gene lookup returns CDR1 MNHEY and CDR2 SMNVEV (reference sequence). Unmatched junction bases numbered 2, after V lost 3 bases and J lost 8 bases. The CDR3 bases are TGTGCCAGCAGTTTTACAGGGGGGGAAGCTTTCTTT. Translating gives CASSFTGGEAFF.

The chain combines TRBV7-2 with TRBJ2-3; perhaps TRBD1 as D (6 bases). V was pared by 5 bases and J by 0 bases, with 21 bases between. CDR3 length: 18 residues. Germline V lookup: CDR1 SGHTA, CDR2 FQGNSA. The CDR3 nucleotides are TGTGCCAGCAGCAATATCTACAGGGCAGGATGGAGCACAGATACGCAGTATTTT. Its translation is CASSNIYRAGWSTDTQYF.

The J gene is TRBJ2-3, the V gene TRBV7-6; 7 bases are a match to TRBD1. The germline V gene has CDR1 SGHVS and CDR2 FNYEAQ. This CDR3 is 17 amino acids long. V trimming: 5 bases; J trimming: 5 bases; junction bases outside the gene matches: 16. The DNA for the CDR3 is TGTGCCAGCAGCCACCCCCCAAAAGGGGGCATGGAAGATACGCAGTATTTT. This translates into CASSHPPKGGMEDTQYF.

The chain couples TRBV6-1 to TRBJ2-3, with TRBD2 identical over 9 bases. Germline CDR1 reads MNHNS; CDR2 reads SASEGT. V lost 4 bases and J lost 0; bases outside the gene matches: 8. The CDR3 contains 17 residues. The CDR3 sequence is CASSGPSGGRSTDTQYF. CDR3 DNA sequence: TGTGCCAGCAGTGGGCCCAGCGGGGGGCGTAGCACAGATACGCAGTATTTT.

The chain has TRBV4-1 and TRBJ1-2; TRBD1 agrees at 10 bases. CDR1 is MGHRA and CDR2 is YSYEKL in the germline V gene. The length of the CDR3 is 15 residues. V dropped 1 base and J dropped 2; count of bases not matched to a gene: 1. CDR3: CASSQGGQGNYGYTF. In DNA form, the CDR3 reads TGCGCCAGCAGCCAAGGGGGACAGGGGAACTATGGCTACACCTTC.

The chain links TRBV5-6 to TRBJ2-7; D perhaps matches TRBD1 (5 bases). V lost 7 bases to trimming and J lost 3 bases, with 17 bases between them. The V gene's germline CDR1 is SGHDT and CDR2 YYEEEE. This CDR3 region has 14 residues. The CDR3 coding sequence is TGTGCCAGCGCGAAAGGGGAACAAATCTACGAGCAGTACTTC. Encoded protein: CASAKGEQIYEQYF.

The chain combines TRBV19 with TRBJ1-1; TRBD1 matches 12 bases. The CDR3 is 17 residues long. CDR1 is LNHDA and CDR2 is SQIVND in the germline V gene (reference sequence). Trimming cost V 2 bases and J 6 bases; bases outside gene matches: 10. The CDR3 is CASSIIFGDRGPSEAFF. CDR3 bases: TGTGCCAGTAGTATAATTTTCGGGGACAGGGGGCCTTCTGAAGCTTTCTTT.

The gene calls are TRBV19 and TRBJ1-4; 8 bases are shared with TRBD1. The CDR3 has 18 residues. Germline CDR1 reads LNHDA; CDR2 reads SQIVND (reference sequence). V shed 5 bases, J shed 3 bases, and the junction held 14 bases outside the gene matches. CDR3 loop: CASSSFTGTGGSNEKLFF. CDR3 bases: TGTGCCAGTAGTTCTTTCACCGGGACAGGAGGATCTAATGAAAAACTGTTTTTT.

The V and J genes are TRBV10-1 and TRBJ2-1; perhaps TRBD2 as D (5 bases). CDR3 length: 13 amino acids. The V and J ends lost 5 bases and 3 bases respectively, with 8 bases between them. Germline values: CDR1 WNHNN, CDR2 SYGVQD (reference sequence). CDR3 sequence reads: CASSSGVYNEQFF. The DNA for the CDR3 is TGCGCCAGCAGTAGCGGTGTCTACAATGAGCAGTTCTTC.

The rearrangement joins TRBV29-1 to TRBJ2-1, with TRBD2 matching over 9 bases. After removal of 3 bases from V and 6 bases from J, the junction contained 9 bases not matched to a gene. Germline V gene sequence: CDR1 SQVTM, CDR2 ANQGSEA. This CDR3 region has 15 residues. This CDR3 reads CSVDTARGGPNEQFF. In DNA form, the CDR3 reads TGCAGCGTTGACACGGCGCGGGGGGGCCCCAATGAGCAGTTCTTC.

There are a few counts of this clone. The chain couples TRBV4-3 to TRBJ1-3; the match to TRBD1 covers 7 bases. This CDR3 comprises 17 residues. The ends lost 2 bases at V and 6 bases at J; junction bases unmatched: 13. Germline V gives CDR1 LGHNA, CDR2 YSLEER. The CDR3 here is CASSQYISGTALNTIYF. CDR3 DNA sequence: TGCGCCAGCAGCCAATATATCTCCGGGACAGCCTTAAACACCATATATTTT.

The rearrangement uses TRBV11-3 and TRBJ2-2, with 9 bases lining up with TRBD1. This CDR3 region has 15 residues. Germline CDR1 is SGHNT and CDR2 is YENEEA. After removal of 6 bases from V and 4 bases from J, the junction contained 6 bases not matched to a gene. CDR3 DNA: TGTGCCAGCAGGGAACGACAGGGGGGCACCGGGGAGCTGTTTTTT. It translates to CASRERQGGTGELFF. The full variable domain, its missing parts supplied by reference TRBV11-3 and TRBJ2-2, is EAGVVQSPRYKIIEKKQPVAFWCNPISGHNTLYWYLQNLGQGPELLIRYENEEAVDDSQLPKDRFSAERLKGVDSTLKIQPAELGDSAVYLCASRERQGGTGELFFGEGSRLTVL.

A note on this clone: The same CDR3 arises from other DNA sequences in this sample as well. The chain uses TRBV30 and TRBJ2-7; a weak D match, TRBD1 (5 bases). Per germline, CDR1 GTSNPN and CDR2 SVGIG (reference sequence). V lost 0 bases and J lost 3, with 6 bases in between. The CDR3 loop spans 12 amino acids. The CDR3 sequence: CAWSVTGYEQYF. In DNA form, the CDR3 reads TGTGCCTGGAGTGTTACAGGCTACGAGCAGTACTTC.